A selection of T cell receptor beta chains follows, all from one sample in a study of T-cell reconstitution after alpha-beta-depleted transplantation in children. TCRdb analysed the PCR reads with MiXCR anew, one entry per CDR3 protein. Among 450,000 to 700,000 distinct CDR3 sequences, roughly a quarter were seen once, and the ten largest hold 30% to 40%. The source was PBMCs, collected before TCRalphabeta/CD19-depleted stem cell transplant. These receptors originate from a boy under two years old with Wiskott-Aldrich syndrome, due to receive a stem cell transplant. CDR3s include the opening cysteine and the closing phenylalanine or tryptophan. Fields, in order: D gene, J gene, V gene, clone size, CDR3 DNA, CDR3 protein. The D gene is left open where the match is weak. The size entry is marked missing in some rows and otherwise reads once, few, many or a size class.

TRBD2,TRBJ2-1,TRBV20-1,few,TGCAGTGCTAGAGCCCAGGGACTAGCGGGTTACAATGAGCAGTTCTTC,CSARAQGLAGYNEQFF
.,TRBJ2-7,TRBV27,few,TGTGCCAGCAGTTTTGCCGGGACTCCAACCTACGAGCAGTACTTC,CASSFAGTPTYEQYF
.,TRBJ2-3,TRBV10-3,.,TGTGCCATCAGTGAGAGACCTCCGAAGGGGGAAGATACGCAGTATTTT,CAISERPPKGEDTQYF
TRBD2,TRBJ2-3,TRBV5-1,.,TGCGCCAGCAGGCTAGCGGGAGGGTCAGATACGCAGTATTTT,CASRLAGGSDTQYF
.,TRBJ1-2,TRBV12-3/TRBV12-4,.,TGTGCCAGCAGTCTAGGTCACTCTAGCTATGGCTACACCTTC,CASSLGHSSYGYTF
.,TRBJ2-7,TRBV5-1,few,TGCGCCAGCAGCTTGGCCTGGGGTAGCTACGAGCAGTACTTC,CASSLAWGSYEQYF
.,TRBJ2-3,TRBV5-1,many,TGCGCCAGCGCTTATACCACAGATACGCAGTATTTT,CASAYTTDTQYF
.,TRBJ2-3,TRBV20-1,.,TGCAGTGCTCACTCGGGAACGGGAGAGGTGACAGGGGATACGCAGTATTTT,CSAHSGTGEVTGDTQYF
.,TRBJ2-3,TRBV29-1,few,TGCAGTACAACAGGAGATACGCAGTATTTT,CSTTGDTQYF
TRBD1,TRBJ1-6,TRBV14,.,TGTGCCAGCAGCCAAAGGGCAGGGGGCACTTCACCCCTCCACTTT,CASSQRAGGTSPLHF
TRBD2,TRBJ2-7,TRBV27,few,TGTGCCAGCAGTTTATCGGGGGCTAGCGGGAGGATATTCGAGCAGTACTTC,CASSLSGASGRIFEQYF
.,TRBJ1-1,TRBV6-5,.,TGTGCCAGCAGTTACGCGCCGGGAACCCGAAACACTGAAGCTTTCTTT,CASSYAPGTRNTEAFF
TRBD2,TRBJ2-2,TRBV20-1,.,TGCAGTGCTAGAGAGCGGGAGCATATTTTGAACACCGGGGAGCTGTTTTTT,CSAREREHILNTGELFF
TRBD2,TRBJ2-1,TRBV6-1,.,TGTGCCAGCAGTGGGCTAGCGGGAGTGGCCAATGAGCAGTTCTTC,CASSGLAGVANEQFF
.,TRBJ2-2,TRBV7-9,.,TGTGCCAGCAGCAGAAAAAGGGAAACCGGGGAGCTGTTTTTT,CASSRKRETGELFF
.,TRBJ1-2,TRBV7-8,.,TGTGCCAGCAGCCGTGGGGCCTACGGGTATGGCTACACCTTC,CASSRGAYGYGYTF
.,TRBJ1-6,TRBV20-1,.,TGCAGTGCTAGACGCCCCCCGCCTTCACCCCTCCACTTT,CSARRPPPSPLHF
TRBD1,TRBJ2-1,TRBV29-1,.,TGCAGCGTCGTTCCCGGGACAGGGTACAATGAGCAGTTCTTC,CSVVPGTGYNEQFF
.,TRBJ2-7,TRBV6-5,.,TGTGCCAGCAGTTTGGGTACCGGTGGAGCCTACGAGCAGTACTTC,CASSLGTGGAYEQYF
TRBD2,TRBJ2-7,TRBV7-6,few,TGTGCCAGCAGCTTAGTACTAGCGGGAGCTCGCGAGCAGTACTTC,CASSLVLAGAREQYF
.,TRBJ1-1,TRBV18,once,TGTGCCAGCTCACAGCTCGCGCTCGGAGCTGAAGCTTTCTTT,CASSQLALGAEAFF
.,TRBJ2-7,TRBV20-1,.,TGCAGTGCCAGGGGCCGGGGGGTCTACGAGCAGTACTTC,CSARGRGVYEQYF
.,TRBJ2-3,TRBV6-1,.,TGTGCCGGAGCGGAGGGGGGGAGCACAGATACGCAGTATTTT,CAGAEGGSTDTQYF
.,TRBJ1-2,TRBV7-9,.,TGTGCCAGCAGGTTCTCCCGGGACCGACTTGCGGGCTACACCTTC,CASRFSRDRLAGYTF
.,TRBJ2-7,TRBV20-1,few,TGCAGTGCGGCGACCCACAGGGTCATATTCTACGAGCAGTACTTC,CSAATHRVIFYEQYF
TRBD1,TRBJ1-6,TRBV10-3,.,TGTGCCATCAGTGAGTCCCCGGGACAGGGGTCGAGGTCACCCCTCCACTTT,CAISESPGQGSRSPLHF
.,TRBJ2-6,TRBV12-3/TRBV12-4,.,TGTGCCAGCAAGGGCGGGGCCAACGTCCTGACTTTC,CASKGGANVLTF
TRBD2,TRBJ2-1,TRBV7-8,few,TGTGCCAGCAGCTTTGAGCGGGAGAATGAGCAGTTCTTC,CASSFERENEQFF
.,TRBJ2-4,TRBV29-1,.,TGCAGCGTGAAGGGACGGCTAGCCAAAAACATTCAGTACTTC,CSVKGRLAKNIQYF
.,TRBJ1-6,TRBV28,.,TGTGCCAGCAGTTTTACGGCTCCTAATTCACCCCTCCACTTT,CASSFTAPNSPLHF
TRBD1,TRBJ1-5,TRBV18,few,TGTGCCAGCTCTCCTACAGGGGAGCCCCAGCATTTT,CASSPTGEPQHF
.,TRBJ2-7,TRBV10-3,.,TGTGCCATCAGTGCCTCGCGGGGTTACTACGAGCAGTACTTC,CAISASRGYYEQYF
.,TRBJ2-2,TRBV5-1,few,TGCGCCAGCAGCTTAGACAGACCTCAGTCCGGGGAGCTGTTTTTT,CASSLDRPQSGELFF
TRBD2,TRBJ2-7,TRBV7-9,few,TGTGCCAGCAGCTTAGAGCTAGCGGGAAGTAGGGAGCAGTACTTC,CASSLELAGSREQYF
.,TRBJ2-2,TRBV14,.,TGTGCCAGCGGCCCCCCCGGGGGTTTTGCGAACACCGGGGAGCTGTTTTTT,CASGPPGGFANTGELFF
.,TRBJ2-1,TRBV5-4,few,TGTGCCAGCAGCAGAGGGGGGGGATCCACCAATGAGCAGTTCTTC,CASSRGGGSTNEQFF
TRBD2,TRBJ2-1,TRBV20-1,.,TGCAGTGCTAGATCCTACGTAGCGGGAGAATCCTACAATGAGCAGTTCTTC,CSARSYVAGESYNEQFF
TRBD2,TRBJ2-7,TRBV5-1,few,TGCGCCAGCAGCGCGACTAGCGGGAGCTCCGAGCAGTACTTC,CASSATSGSSEQYF
.,TRBJ2-3,TRBV20-1,.,TGCAGTGCTAGCCGATCTCCGACAGATACGCAGTATTTT,CSASRSPTDTQYF
.,TRBJ2-7,TRBV28,few,TGTGCCAGCATCCCCCCCCAGACTCAGGGTTATTACGAGCAGTACTTC,CASIPPQTQGYYEQYF
.,TRBJ2-7,TRBV24-1,few,TGTGCCACCTCATCCGGGGCGGCCAAGCAGTACTTC,CATSSGAAKQYF
TRBD1,TRBJ2-2,TRBV6-1,.,TGTGCCAGCAGTCAAGGGGGCGCAGACACCGGGGAGCTGTTTTTT,CASSQGGADTGELFF
.,TRBJ2-1,TRBV12-3/TRBV12-4,few,TGTGCCAGCAGTCCCTCTGGTGGGAGGGGGGGGTTCTTC,CASSPSGGRGGFF
TRBD1,TRBJ2-7,TRBV24-1,few,TGTGCCACCAAGGACAGGGTGGGGGAGCAGTACTTC,CATKDRVGEQYF